The sequence of this T cell receptor (beta chain) was determined in a study of response to subunit inactivated influenza vaccine. Study findings and constraints: It was suggested by the authors that few new T cells are recruited by each seasonal influenza vaccination.

Each CDR3 protein gets one entry after TCRdb re-called the RT-PCR reads with MiXCR. In the table there are 500,000 to 600,000 distinct CDR3 sequences, 16% of which are singletons. This clonotype was seen at least ten times. What it recognizes is unknown. This CDR3 has 14 residues. CDR1 and CDR2 from the germline V gene are SQVTM and ANQGSEA. V shed 5 bases and J shed 0 bases, with 11 bases lying between them. The sequence came from a man in his fifties or sixties who received an inactivated influenza vaccine. The sample in question was CD4+ T cells sorted from PBMCs, obtained about 24 months after vaccination. The V call is TRBV29-1, the J call TRBJ2-1; D gene unclear. The CDR3 DNA is TGCAGCGTTTCGTACAGATCCTCCTACAATGAGCAGTTCTTC. It yields the protein CSVSYRSSYNEQFF.